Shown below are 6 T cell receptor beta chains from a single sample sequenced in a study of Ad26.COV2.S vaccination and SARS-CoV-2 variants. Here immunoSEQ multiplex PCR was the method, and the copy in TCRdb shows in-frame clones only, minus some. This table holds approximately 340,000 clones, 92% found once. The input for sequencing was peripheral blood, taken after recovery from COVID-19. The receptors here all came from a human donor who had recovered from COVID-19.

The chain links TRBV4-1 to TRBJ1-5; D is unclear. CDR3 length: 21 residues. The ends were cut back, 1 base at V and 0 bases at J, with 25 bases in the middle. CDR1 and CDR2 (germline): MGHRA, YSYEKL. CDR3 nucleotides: TGCGCCAGCAGCCAAGTCAGGTTTGGAGGGAGTGGAGAATATAGCAATCAGCCCCAGCATTTT. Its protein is CASSQVRFGGSGEYSNQPQHF.

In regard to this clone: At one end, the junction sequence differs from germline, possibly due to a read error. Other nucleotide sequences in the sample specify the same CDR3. CDR3 sequence (DNA): TGTGCCAGCCTGCTCTGGGGTTGGGACACCATCTATTTT. This encodes CASLLWGWDTIYF. The chain uses TRBV13 and TRBJ1-3; D possibly corresponds to TRBD1 (6 bases). CDR3 length: 13 amino acids. The germline V gene encodes CDR1 PRHDT and CDR2 FYEKMQ (reference sequence).

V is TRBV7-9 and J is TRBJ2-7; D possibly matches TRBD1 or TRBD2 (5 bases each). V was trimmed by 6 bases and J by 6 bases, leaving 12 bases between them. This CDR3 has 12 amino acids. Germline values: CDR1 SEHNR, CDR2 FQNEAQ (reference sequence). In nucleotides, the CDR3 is TGTGCCAGCAGTCCCCATGGGGGCGAGCAGTACTTC. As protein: CASSPHGGEQYF.

CDR3: CASSLFMAQGTNTEAFF. CDR3 nucleotide sequence: TGTGCCAGCAGCTTATTTATGGCTCAGGGGACGAACACTGAAGCTTTCTTT. The chain couples TRBV7-6 to TRBJ1-1; TRBD1 might be the D (6 bases). The CDR3 loop spans 17 amino acids. Germline-derived CDR1 and CDR2 are SGHVS and FNYEAQ. V lost 2 bases, J lost 1 base, and 17 bases lay in between.

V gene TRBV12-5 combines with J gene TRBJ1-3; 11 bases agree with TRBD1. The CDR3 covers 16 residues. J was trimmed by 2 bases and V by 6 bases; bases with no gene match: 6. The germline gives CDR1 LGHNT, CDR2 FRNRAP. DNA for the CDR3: TGTGCTAGTGGCCGGGGACAGGGGGTACCTGGAAACACCATATATTTT. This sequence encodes CASGRGQGVPGNTIYF.

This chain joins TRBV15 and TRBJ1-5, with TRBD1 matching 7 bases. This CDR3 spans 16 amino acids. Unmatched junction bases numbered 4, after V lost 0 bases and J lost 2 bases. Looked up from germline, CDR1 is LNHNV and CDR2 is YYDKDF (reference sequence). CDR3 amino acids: CATSRDQGGGNQPQHF. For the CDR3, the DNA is TGTGCCACCAGCAGAGACCAGGGGGGGGGCAATCAGCCCCAGCATTTT.